The table lists the clone carrying this TCR beta chain with many counts. Germline CDR1 and CDR2: KGHSH and LQKENI. This CDR3 contains 16 residues. The ends were cut back, 5 bases at V and 2 bases at J, with 15 bases in the middle. Tagging with unique molecular identifiers was applied to individual cDNA molecules. TCRdb ran MiXCR on the 5' RACE reads and lists one entry per CDR3 protein. This table has some 61,000 distinct CDR3 sequences, about a tenth appearing once. This sample is part of a study of early T cells in non-severe SARS-CoV-2 infection. Sequenced material: whole blood. The TCR originated in an adult who was a healthcare worker with PCR-confirmed SARS-CoV-2 infection or an uninfected control (not recorded which). J is TRBJ2-2 and V is TRBV18; perhaps TRBD1 as D (6 bases). The CDR3 nucleotides are TGTGCCAGCTCATCGGCGCAGGGGCGCAACACCGGGGAGCTGTTTTTT. Protein sequence: CASSSAQGRNTGELFF. Full variable domain (remainder filled in from reference TRBV18 and TRBJ2-2): NAGVMQNPRHLVRRRGQEARLRCSPMKGHSHVYWYRQLPEEGLKFMVYLQKENIIDESGMPKERFSAEFPKEGPSILRIQQVVRGDSAAYFCASSSAQGRNTGELFFGEGSRLTVL.